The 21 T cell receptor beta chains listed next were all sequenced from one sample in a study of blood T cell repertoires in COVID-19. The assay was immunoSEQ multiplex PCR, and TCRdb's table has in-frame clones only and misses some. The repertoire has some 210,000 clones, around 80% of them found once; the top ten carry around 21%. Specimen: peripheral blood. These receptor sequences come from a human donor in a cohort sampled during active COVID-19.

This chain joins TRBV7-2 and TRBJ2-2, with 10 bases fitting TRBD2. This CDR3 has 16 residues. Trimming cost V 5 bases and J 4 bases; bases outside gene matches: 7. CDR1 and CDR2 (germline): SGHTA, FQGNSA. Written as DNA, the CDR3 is TGTGCCAGCAGCGCCTTAGCGGGGGGATTCACCGGGGAGCTGTTTTTT. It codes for CASSALAGGFTGELFF. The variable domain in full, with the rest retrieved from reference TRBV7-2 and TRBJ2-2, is GAGVSQSPSNKVTEKGKDVELRCDPISGHTALYWYRQSLGQGLEFLIYFQGNSAPDKSGLPSDRFSAERTGGSVSTLTIQRTQQEDSAVYLCASSALAGGFTGELFFGEGSRLTVL.

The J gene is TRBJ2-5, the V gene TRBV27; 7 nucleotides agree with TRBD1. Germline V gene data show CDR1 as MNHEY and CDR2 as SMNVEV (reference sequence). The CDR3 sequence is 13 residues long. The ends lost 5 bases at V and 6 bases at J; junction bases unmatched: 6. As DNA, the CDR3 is TGTGCCAGCAGTAAGGACAGGATGCAGACCCAGTACTTC. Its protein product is CASSKDRMQTQYF.

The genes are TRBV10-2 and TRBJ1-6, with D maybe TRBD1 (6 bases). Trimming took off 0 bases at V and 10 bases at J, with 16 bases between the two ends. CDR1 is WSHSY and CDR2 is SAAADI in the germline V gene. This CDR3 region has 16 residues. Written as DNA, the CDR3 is TGCGCCAGCAGTGAGTCGACTCGCAGGGGAAGGTCACCCCTCCACTTT. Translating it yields CASSESTRRGRSPLHF.

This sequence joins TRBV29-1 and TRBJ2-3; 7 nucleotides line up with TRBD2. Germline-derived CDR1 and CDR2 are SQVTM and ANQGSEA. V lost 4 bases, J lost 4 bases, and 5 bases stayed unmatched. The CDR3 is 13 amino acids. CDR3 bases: TGCAGCGTTGTTGCGGGAGCCCCAGATACGCAGTATTTT. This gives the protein CSVVAGAPDTQYF.

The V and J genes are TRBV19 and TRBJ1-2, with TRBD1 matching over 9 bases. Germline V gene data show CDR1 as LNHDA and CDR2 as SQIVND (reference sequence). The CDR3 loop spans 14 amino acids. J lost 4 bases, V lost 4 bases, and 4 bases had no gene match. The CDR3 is CASSRTGGSYGYTF. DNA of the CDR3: TGTGCCAGTAGTAGAACAGGGGGCAGCTATGGCTACACCTTC.

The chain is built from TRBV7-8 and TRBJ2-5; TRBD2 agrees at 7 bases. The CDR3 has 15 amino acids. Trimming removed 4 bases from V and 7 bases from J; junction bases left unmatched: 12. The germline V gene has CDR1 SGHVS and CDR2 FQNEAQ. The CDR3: CASSSLAGVSGTQYF. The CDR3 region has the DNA TGTGCCAGCAGCTCCCTTGCGGGGGTGAGTGGGACCCAGTACTTC.

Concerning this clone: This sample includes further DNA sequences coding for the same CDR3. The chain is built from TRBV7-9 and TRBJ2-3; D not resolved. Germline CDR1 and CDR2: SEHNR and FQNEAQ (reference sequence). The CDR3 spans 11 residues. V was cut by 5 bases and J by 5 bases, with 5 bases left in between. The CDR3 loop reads CASSLLDTQYF. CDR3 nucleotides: TGTGCCAGCAGCCTCCTAGATACGCAGTATTTT. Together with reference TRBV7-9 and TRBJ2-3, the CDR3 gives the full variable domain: DTGVSQNPRHKITKRGQNVTFRCDPISEHNRLYWYRQTLGQGPEFLTYFQNEAQLEKSRLLSDRFSAERPKGSFSTLEIQRTEQGDSAMYLCASSLLDTQYFGPGTRLTVL.

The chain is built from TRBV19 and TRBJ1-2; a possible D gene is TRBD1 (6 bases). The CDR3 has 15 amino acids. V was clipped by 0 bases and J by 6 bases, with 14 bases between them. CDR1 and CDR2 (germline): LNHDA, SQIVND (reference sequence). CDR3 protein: CASSIENREIDGYTF. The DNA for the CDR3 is TGTGCCAGTAGTATAGAGAACAGGGAAATCGATGGCTACACCTTC.

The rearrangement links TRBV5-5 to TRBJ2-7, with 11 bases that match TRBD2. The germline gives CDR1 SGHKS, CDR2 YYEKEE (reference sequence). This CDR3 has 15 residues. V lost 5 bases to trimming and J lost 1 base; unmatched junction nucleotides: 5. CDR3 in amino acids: CASRPLAGGSYEQYF. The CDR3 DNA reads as TGTGCCAGCAGACCTCTAGCGGGAGGTTCCTACGAGCAGTACTTC.

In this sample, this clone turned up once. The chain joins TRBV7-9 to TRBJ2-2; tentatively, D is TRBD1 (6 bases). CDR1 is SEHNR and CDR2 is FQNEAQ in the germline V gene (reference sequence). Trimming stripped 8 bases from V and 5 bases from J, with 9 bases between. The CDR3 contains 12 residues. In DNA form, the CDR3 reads TGTGCCAGCCTGGGGGCGACCGGGGAGCTGTTTTTT. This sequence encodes CASLGATGELFF. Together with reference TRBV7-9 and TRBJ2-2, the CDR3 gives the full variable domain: DTGVSQNPRHKITKRGQNVTFRCDPISEHNRLYWYRQTLGQGPEFLTYFQNEAQLEKSRLLSDRFSAERPKGSFSTLEIQRTEQGDSAMYLCASLGATGELFFGEGSRLTVL.

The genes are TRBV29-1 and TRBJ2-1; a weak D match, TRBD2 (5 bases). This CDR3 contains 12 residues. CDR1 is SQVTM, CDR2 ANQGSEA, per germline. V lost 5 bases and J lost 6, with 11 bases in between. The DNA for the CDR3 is TGCAGCGTTACCCTAGCCGGCAATGAGCAGTTCTTC. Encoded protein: CSVTLAGNEQFF.

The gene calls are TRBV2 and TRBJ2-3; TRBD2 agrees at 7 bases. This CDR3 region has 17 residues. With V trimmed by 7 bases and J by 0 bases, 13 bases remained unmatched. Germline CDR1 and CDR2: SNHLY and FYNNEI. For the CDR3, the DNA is TGTGCCAGCACCACCGGGGTTTCTAGCGGAAGCACAGATACGCAGTATTTT. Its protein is CASTTGVSSGSTDTQYF.

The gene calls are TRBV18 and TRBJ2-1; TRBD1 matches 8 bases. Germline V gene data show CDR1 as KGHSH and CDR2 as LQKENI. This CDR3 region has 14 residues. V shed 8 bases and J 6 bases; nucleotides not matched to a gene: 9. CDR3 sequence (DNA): TGTGCCAGCACAGACAGGGGTTGGGGCAATGAGCAGTTCTTC. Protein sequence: CASTDRGWGNEQFF.

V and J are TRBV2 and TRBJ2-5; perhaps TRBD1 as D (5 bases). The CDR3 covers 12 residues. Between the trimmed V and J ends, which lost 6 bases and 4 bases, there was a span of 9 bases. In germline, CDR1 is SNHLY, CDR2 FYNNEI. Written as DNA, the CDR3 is TGTGCCAGCAGCAGGGTTCGAGAGACCCAGTACTTC. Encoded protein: CASSRVRETQYF.

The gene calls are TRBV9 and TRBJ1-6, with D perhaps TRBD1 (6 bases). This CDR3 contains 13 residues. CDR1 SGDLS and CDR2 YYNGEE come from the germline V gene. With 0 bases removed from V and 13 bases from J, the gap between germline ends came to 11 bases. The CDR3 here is CASSVGAGEPLHF. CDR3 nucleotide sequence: TGTGCCAGCAGCGTAGGAGCAGGGGAGCCCCTCCACTTT.

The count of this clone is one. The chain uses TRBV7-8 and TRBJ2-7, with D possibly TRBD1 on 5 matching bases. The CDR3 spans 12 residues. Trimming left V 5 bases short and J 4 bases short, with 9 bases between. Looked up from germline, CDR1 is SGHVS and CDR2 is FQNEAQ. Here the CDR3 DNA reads TGTGCCAGCAGCAAACAGGAGTACGAGCAGTACTTC. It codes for CASSKQEYEQYF.

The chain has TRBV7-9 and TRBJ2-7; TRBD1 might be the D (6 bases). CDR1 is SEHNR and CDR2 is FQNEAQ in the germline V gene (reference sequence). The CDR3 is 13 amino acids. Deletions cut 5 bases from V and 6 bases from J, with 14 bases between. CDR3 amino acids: CASSEDTGPEQYV. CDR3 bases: TGTGCCAGCAGCGAAGATACAGGGCCCGAGCAGTACGTC.

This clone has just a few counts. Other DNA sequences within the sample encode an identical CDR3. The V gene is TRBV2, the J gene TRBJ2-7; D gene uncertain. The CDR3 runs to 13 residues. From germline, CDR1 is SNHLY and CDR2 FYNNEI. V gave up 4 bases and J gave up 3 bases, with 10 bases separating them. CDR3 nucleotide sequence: TGTGCCAGCAGTGGACAACTCCTCTACGAGCAGTACGTC. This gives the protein CASSGQLLYEQYV.

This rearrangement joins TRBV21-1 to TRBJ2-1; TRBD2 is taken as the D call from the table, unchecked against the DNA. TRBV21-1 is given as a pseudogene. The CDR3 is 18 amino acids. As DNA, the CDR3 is TGTGCCAGCAGCAATCGGTGGGCGGGTCTTTTAATATACAATGAGCAGTTCTTC. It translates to CASSNRWAGLLIYNEQFF.

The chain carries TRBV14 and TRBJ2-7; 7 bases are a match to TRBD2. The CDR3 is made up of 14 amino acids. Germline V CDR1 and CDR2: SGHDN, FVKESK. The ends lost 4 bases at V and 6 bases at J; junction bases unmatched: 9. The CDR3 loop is CASSPGTMLFEQYF. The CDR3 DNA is TGTGCCAGCAGCCCAGGGACTATGCTATTCGAGCAGTACTTC.

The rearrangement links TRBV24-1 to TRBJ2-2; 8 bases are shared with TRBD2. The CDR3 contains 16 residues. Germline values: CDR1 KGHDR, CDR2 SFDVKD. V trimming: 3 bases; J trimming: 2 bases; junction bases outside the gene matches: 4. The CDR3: CATSDVTSVNTGELFF. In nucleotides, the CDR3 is TGTGCCACCAGTGATGTGACTAGCGTAAACACCGGGGAGCTGTTTTTT.